The TCR beta chain described here comes from a study of T cell responses to AZD1222 COVID-19 vaccine (dated by TCRdb to the early 2020s). In the study overall: AZD1222 recipients given second doses at about 4 weeks or at about 12 weeks were pooled, since spike-specific TCR depth and breadth were not found to differ between the two schedules. A total of 233 trial participants underwent TCR sequencing, of whom roughly 210 had received two doses of AZD1222 and about 25 had received two doses of the MenACWY control vaccine. Trial participants were enrolled by age into subgroups of 18-55, 56-69 and 70-plus years, and roughly 160, 29 and 62 TCR-sequenced participants, respectively, were included in these subgroups.

The study at large found these results: In the small 56-69-year group, the increase in depth fell short of significance, most likely because of low power. CD4 TCRs associated with the vaccine covered the entire spike protein, and the dominant responses were in regions 160-218 and 743-854. No day 14 peak-response samples were available, so repertoires were characterized only after the peak T cell response. Conclusions about previously exposed vaccinees were limited because only six AZD1222 recipients were SARS-CoV-2 seropositive at baseline. After two AZD1222 doses, spike-specific TCR breadth and depth were significantly higher than at day 0 and than in MenACWY recipients. Reportedly, close to half of the unique spike-specific TCRs recognized epitopes lying outside the regions that are mutated in the B.1.351 and B.1.1.7 variants. Most participants were white British and females outnumbered males, and the authors suggested that clonal diversity may have been underestimated.

With regard to this clone: What antigen it recognizes has not been identified. Base qualities are missing; no much larger clone stands one base away.

The CDR3 regions of human TCRbeta chains were analyzed by immunosequencing. In the original analysis: TCRs in the repertoires were compared against a reference library of SARS-CoV-2-specific TCRs that had been generated with the MIRA antigen-specificity platform. Breadth was defined as the fraction of unique TCRs that were SARS-CoV-2-associated. Depth was defined as the fraction of total T cells that were SARS-CoV-2-associated. Using the MIRA data, each spike-specific TCR was assigned both to the spike region to which the TCR was reactive and to a CD4 or CD8 class. Log10-transformed breadth and depth values were compared by one-way ANOVA with Sidak's multiple comparisons tests. In TCRdb, the immuneACCESS table is reduced to in-frame sequences with V and J assigned. These tables do not hold every clone; where another copy was compared, an unresolved V gene accounts for under half, and the others remain unexplained. V, J and clone size are taken as reported in that table, and D and trimming were inferred from the DNA itself. The sample data list approximately 50,000 clones, and about 80% of these were observed just once. The ten largest account for approximately 7% of the sample.

From the cysteine through the phenylalanine, the CDR3 covers 15 amino acids. Only the CDR3 part of the read is kept: 45 bases, read in frame from the first base. Taken from the germline V gene, the CDR1 and CDR2 loops are MNHEY and SVGAGI. V is cut by 6 bases and J by 0 bases, and the space between the germline ends is 14 bases. Reading the label with the study, this specimen's time point is: baseline before first vaccination. The vaccinee samples were drawn from two UK trials, COV001 and COV002, one of which was a single-blind randomized controlled phase 2/3 trial testing AZD1222 (ChAdOx1 nCoV-19) in healthy adults. Trial participant PBMC samples were collected at day 0 and day 28 after the second dose for TCRbeta chain sequencing.

This sequence originates from an adult in good health. The sequence links TRBV6-5 to TRBJ1-1, with TRBD1 tentatively as D gene (6 bases match). The sequencing used peripheral blood, collected on day 0 of AZD1222 vaccination. The CDR3 loop reads CASRRGTLMNTEAFF. In nucleotides, the sequence is TGTGCCAGCAGGAGGGGGACACTCATGAACACTGAAGCTTTCTTT.